This T cell receptor (beta chain) comes out of a study of CD8 T cells in ankylosing spondylitis. Trimming pared 2 bases from V and 0 bases from J, leaving 17 bases between. CDR1 and CDR2 from the germline V gene are SGHVS and FNYEAQ. The CDR3 contains 17 residues. In TCRdb, the 5' RACE reads were re-called with MiXCR into one record per CDR3 protein. The profile shows approximately 200,000 distinct CDR3 sequences, roughly 12% of them singletons. This clonotype was picked up a small number of times. Source material: blood, either unsorted or a sorted T cell fraction (not recorded which). This chain links TRBV7-6 with TRBJ2-7; the D gene is possibly TRBD2 (6 bases). The sequence was collected from a male donor with ankylosing spondylitis or in good health (not recorded which). This CDR3 reads CASSLTLHRRDSYEQYF. The CDR3 DNA reads as TGTGCCAGCAGCTTAACTCTTCATCGGCGGGACTCCTACGAGCAGTACTTC.